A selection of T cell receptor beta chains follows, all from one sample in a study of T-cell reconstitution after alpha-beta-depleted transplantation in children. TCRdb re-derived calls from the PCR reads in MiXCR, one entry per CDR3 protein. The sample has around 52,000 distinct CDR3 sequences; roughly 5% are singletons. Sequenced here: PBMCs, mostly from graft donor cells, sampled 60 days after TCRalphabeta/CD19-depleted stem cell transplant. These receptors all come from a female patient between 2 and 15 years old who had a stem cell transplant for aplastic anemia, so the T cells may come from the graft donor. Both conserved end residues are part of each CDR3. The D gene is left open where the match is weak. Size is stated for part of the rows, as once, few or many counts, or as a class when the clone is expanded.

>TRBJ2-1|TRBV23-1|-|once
TGCGCCAGCAAAACCCTTACAGTCCGGACTTACAATGAGCAGTTCTTC
CASKTLTVRTYNEQFF
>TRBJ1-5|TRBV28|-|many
TGTGCCAGCAGTTCGTTCGAGGGGGTTCAACAGCCCCAGCATTTT
CASSSFEGVQQPQHF
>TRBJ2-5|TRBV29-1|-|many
TGCAGCGTTTTAGAGACGAAAGAGACCCAGTACTTC
CSVLETKETQYF
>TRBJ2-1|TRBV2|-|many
TGTGCCAGCAGCGGGGCAGGGGATGTTGAGCAGTTCTTC
CASSGAGDVEQFF
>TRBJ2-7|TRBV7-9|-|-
TGTGCCAGCAGCTCTGGACTAAGCGGAGGCGAGCAGTACTTC
CASSSGLSGGEQYF
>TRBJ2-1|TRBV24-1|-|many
TGTGCCACCAGTGATTTATCGGACGAGATGTGGCTGCGATGTGGCCGTGAGCAGTTCTTC
CATSDLSDEMWLRCGREQFF
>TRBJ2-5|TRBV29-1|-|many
TGCAGCGTTGGTGGGCGGGAGACCCAGTACTTC
CSVGGRETQYF
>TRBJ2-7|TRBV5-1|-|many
TGCGCCAGCAGCTCCCTTCGGGACTCGCGACCTGGCTCCTACGAGCAGTACTTC
CASSSLRDSRPGSYEQYF
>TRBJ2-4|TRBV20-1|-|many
TGCAGTGCTAGAGCCCCCGACCGAGCCAAAAACATTCAGTACTTC
CSARAPDRAKNIQYF
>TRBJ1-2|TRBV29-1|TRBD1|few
TGCAGCGTTGGGCCTGAAGACAGGGACGGCTACACCTTC
CSVGPEDRDGYTF
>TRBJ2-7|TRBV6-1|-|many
TGTGCCAGCAGACGCCAGCCGGGACCCGGCTACGAGCAGTACTTC
CASRRQPGPGYEQYF
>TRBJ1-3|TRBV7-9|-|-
TGTGCCAGCAGCTATTATCTCCGGGACCCAAGCTCTGGAAACACCATATATTTT
CASSYYLRDPSSGNTIYF
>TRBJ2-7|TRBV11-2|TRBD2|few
TGTGCCAGCAGCTTAGTCCGGAGCGGGATCTTCTCCTACGAGCAGTACTTC
CASSLVRSGIFSYEQYF
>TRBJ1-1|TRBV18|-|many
TGTGCCAGCTCACAAAACGCGGGGAGATTGACTGAAGCTTTCTTT
CASSQNAGRLTEAFF
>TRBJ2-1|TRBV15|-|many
TGTGCCACCAGCAGAGATATCTGGAACAATGAGCAGTTCTTC
CATSRDIWNNEQFF
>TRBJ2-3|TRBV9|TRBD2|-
TGTGCCAGCAGCGTAGGGGGAACTAGCGGGGGTAGCACAGATACGCAGTATTTT
CASSVGGTSGGSTDTQYF
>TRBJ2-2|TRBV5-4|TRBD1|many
TGTGCCAGCAGCTTAGACAGGGACACCGGGGAGCTGTTTTTT
CASSLDRDTGELFF
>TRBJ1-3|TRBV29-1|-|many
TGCAGCGTTGCCCTGGGGCAGGCTAGAAACACCATATATTTT
CSVALGQARNTIYF
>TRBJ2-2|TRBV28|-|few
TGTGCCAGCAGGAACGGACTAAGTTCCGGGGAGCTGTTTTTT
CASRNGLSSGELFF
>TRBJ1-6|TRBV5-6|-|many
TGTGCCAGCAGCTTGCGACAGCCGCCTTCCCTCCACTTT
CASSLRQPPSLHF
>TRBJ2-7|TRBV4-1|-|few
TGCGCCAGCAGCCAAGGCGAAGGGGGGTGGACCCCCTACGAGCAGTACTTC
CASSQGEGGWTPYEQYF
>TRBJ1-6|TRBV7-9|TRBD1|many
TGTGCCAGCAGCCAAGGAGGACAGGGGTGGGATTCACCCCTCCACTTT
CASSQGGQGWDSPLHF
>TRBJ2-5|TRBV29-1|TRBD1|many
TGCAGCGTTGCAGGGGGCCCGTTCACGGAGACCCAGTACTTC
CSVAGGPFTETQYF
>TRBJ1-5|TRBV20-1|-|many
TGCAGTGCTAAGACGGGACACCCAAGGCAGCCCCAGCATTTT
CSAKTGHPRQPQHF
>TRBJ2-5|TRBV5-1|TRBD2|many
TGCGCCAGCAGCTACGGGAGGGCCGTCGGGGAGACCCAGTACTTC
CASSYGRAVGETQYF
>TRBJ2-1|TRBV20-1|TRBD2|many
TGCAGTGCTAGGCCCCCCAGCGGGAGGATCTATGAGCAGTTCTTC
CSARPPSGRIYEQFF
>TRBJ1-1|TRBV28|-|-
TGTGCCAGCAGTCCGGGGGGGTCCGGGAACACTGAAGCTTTCTTT
CASSPGGSGNTEAFF
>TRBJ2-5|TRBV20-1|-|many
TGCAGTGCTAGTGTCTTGCGGGAGACCCAGTACTTC
CSASVLRETQYF